Below, 19 T cell receptor beta chains from the same sample are listed, as sequenced in a study of beta chain features in type 1 diabetes (dated by TCRdb to 2017 to 2018). The library was produced with the immunoSEQ multiplex PCR assay. The entire amount of isolated RNA was reverse transcribed using the High Capacity cDNA Reverse Transcription Kit, so the sequenced TCRB transcripts were expressed ones. The table was pulled from immuneACCESS by TCRdb, which kept in-frame rearrangements only. Such tables lose some clones; where checked, under half of the loss comes from unresolved V genes, and the rest has no known cause. For this sample the table gives around 340,000 clones, of which around a fifth were detected only once. The ten largest clonotypes hold under 0.055% of the sample. Sequenced material: naive CD4+ T cells from blood. The label giving this sample's cell subset or site can be read as: true naive CD4+ T cells. All receptors come from a woman younger than 35 in good health.

Only a few counts were recorded for this clone. This sequence joins TRBV29-1 and TRBJ2-7, with a weak D call TRBD1 (5 bases). Germline values: CDR1 SQVTM, CDR2 ANQGSEA. V gave up 4 bases and J gave up 0 bases, with 13 bases separating them. This CDR3 has 14 amino acids. CDR3 loop: CSVAKTVSSYEQYF. For the CDR3, the DNA is TGCAGCGTTGCCAAGACAGTCAGCTCCTACGAGCAGTACTTC.

This clone was picked up a small number of times. The chain's CDR3 is CRVLEGQTQYF. CDR3 nucleotide sequence: TGCAGAGTCTTAGAGGGTCAGACCCAGTACTTC. The chain uses TRBV29-1 and TRBJ2-5, with a weak D call TRBD2 (5 bases). The CDR3 loop spans 11 amino acids. The germline gives CDR1 SQVTM, CDR2 ANQGSEA.

This clone was observed a handful of times. In nucleotides, the CDR3 is TGTGCCAGCAGCTTATCCCCTCTCGGGACTAGCGGGAGATACGAGCAGTACTTC. Protein product: CASSLSPLGTSGRYEQYF. The chain is built from TRBV11-3 and TRBJ2-7; 14 bases match TRBD2. CDR3 length equals 18 residues. Germline V gene lookup returns CDR1 SGHNT and CDR2 YENEEA. The V segment lost 2 bases and the J segment 4 bases; nucleotides outside the gene matches: 10. The full variable domain, rest sourced from reference TRBV11-3 and TRBJ2-7, is EAGVVQSPRYKIIEKKQPVAFWCNPISGHNTLYWYLQNLGQGPELLIRYENEEAVDDSQLPKDRFSAERLKGVDSTLKIQPAELGDSAVYLCASSLSPLGTSGRYEQYFGPGTRLTVT.

The V call is TRBV5-1, the J call TRBJ2-7; 8 bases map to TRBD2. CDR1 is SGHRS, CDR2 YFSETQ, per germline. This CDR3 has 15 amino acids. J was trimmed by 2 bases and V by 0 bases; bases with no gene match: 4. In DNA, the CDR3 is TGCGCCAGCAGCTTGGCGGGAGGGGCCACCTACGAGCAGTACTTC. Protein product: CASSLAGGATYEQYF.

This clone was detected only a few times. This chain connects TRBV25-1 to TRBJ1-1; D not resolved. The germline V gene has CDR1 MGHDK and CDR2 SYGVNS. Between the trimmed V and J ends, which lost 1 base and 1 base, there was a span of 7 bases. The CDR3 is made up of 14 amino acids. The CDR3 reads CASSEFHRNTEAFF. For the CDR3, the DNA is TGTGCCAGCAGTGAATTCCACAGGAACACTGAAGCTTTCTTT.

The chain couples TRBV5-5 to TRBJ2-2; 8 bases align to TRBD1. V shed 4 bases and J 7 bases; nucleotides not matched to a gene: 12. CDR3 length equals 16 residues. Per germline, CDR1 SGHKS and CDR2 YYEKEE (reference sequence). The CDR3 sequence: CASSPYGQGRFGELFF. CDR3 bases: TGTGCCAGCAGCCCTTACGGACAGGGAAGGTTCGGGGAGCTGTTTTTT.

This clone has a handful of counts. The chain combines TRBV5-1 with TRBJ2-5; the match to TRBD2 covers 10 bases. Germline V gene sequence: CDR1 SGHRS, CDR2 YFSETQ. This CDR3 has 16 amino acids. V lost 3 bases to trimming and J lost 3 bases; unmatched junction nucleotides: 8. The CDR3 loop reads CASSYRASGREETQYF. The CDR3, as DNA: TGCGCCAGCAGCTATCGGGCTAGCGGGAGAGAAGAGACCCAGTACTTC.

This clone has only a few counts. The rearrangement joins TRBV5-4 to TRBJ2-7; 9 nucleotides line up with TRBD1. There are 16 residues in the CDR3. V dropped 4 bases and J dropped 1; count of bases not matched to a gene: 9. Per germline, CDR1 SGHNT and CDR2 YYREEE (reference sequence). Here the CDR3 DNA reads TGTGCCAGCAGCCGCGGGACAGGGAGGTTGTCCTACGAGCAGTACTTC. It yields the protein CASSRGTGRLSYEQYF. The complete variable domain, with remaining parts taken from reference TRBV5-4 and TRBJ2-7, reads ETGVTQSPTHLIKTRGQQVTLRCSSQSGHNTVSWYQQALGQGPQFIFQYYREEENGRGNFPPRFSGLQFPNYSSELNVNALELDDSALYLCASSRGTGRLSYEQYFGPGTRLTVT.

This chain joins TRBV30 and TRBJ2-1, with D perhaps TRBD1 (6 bases). CDR1 and CDR2 from the germline V gene are GTSNPN and SVGIG (reference sequence). This CDR3 has 13 amino acids. V was cut by 3 bases and J by 5 bases, with 11 bases left in between. Here the CDR3 reads CAWRWTEHNEQFF. The CDR3 DNA is TGTGCCTGGAGGTGGACAGAGCACAATGAGCAGTTCTTC.

The genes are TRBV18 and TRBJ2-7; 7 nucleotides line up with TRBD1. Germline loops: CDR1 KGHSH, CDR2 LQKENI. The CDR3 is 14 residues long. The V gene end was trimmed by 3 bases and the J gene end by 0 bases; junction bases not matched to a gene: 2. CDR3 loop: CASSPRQGSYEQYF. Written as DNA, the CDR3 is TGTGCCAGCTCACCCCGACAGGGCTCCTACGAGCAGTACTTC.

The rearrangement uses TRBV12-5 and TRBJ2-1, with 8 bases identical to TRBD1. V lost 5 bases to trimming and J lost 8 bases; unmatched junction nucleotides: 5. The CDR3 consists of 13 residues. Germline-derived CDR1 and CDR2 are LGHNT and FRNRAP. In nucleotides, the CDR3 is TGTGCTAGTGGTCGCAGGGGGCGCGATGAGCAGTTCTTC. Protein product: CASGRRGRDEQFF.

Comments on this clone: In the same sample, other DNA sequences code for this CDR3. This chain connects TRBV7-3 to TRBJ2-1; 9 nucleotides agree with TRBD1. Per the germline V gene, CDR1 is SGHTA and CDR2 is FQGTGA. The CDR3 spans 15 residues. Germline trimming cut 3 bases from V and 1 base from J; bases unmatched to any gene: 1. CDR3 sequence: CASSFDRGSYNEQFF. The CDR3, as DNA: TGTGCCAGCAGCTTTGACAGGGGGTCCTACAATGAGCAGTTCTTC.

This chain's CDR3 is CASSLGATEAFF. In DNA, the CDR3 is TGTGCCAGCTCCCTTGGGGCAACTGAAGCTTTCTTT. The genes are TRBV18 and TRBJ1-1; perhaps TRBD1 as D (5 bases). This CDR3 contains 12 residues. The V end lost 6 bases, the J end lost 5 bases, and 10 bases lay between the germline ends. CDR1 and CDR2 from the germline V gene are KGHSH and LQKENI.

This clone was seen a handful of times. V usage is TRBV7-9 and J usage is TRBJ2-7, with 9 bases that match TRBD1. With 4 bases clipped from V and 4 bases from J, the junction kept 5 bases outside the gene matches. The germline V gene encodes CDR1 SEHNR and CDR2 FQNEAQ (reference sequence). CDR3 length: 14 residues. CDR3 sequence reads: CASSSRQGGYEQYF. The CDR3 DNA follows: TGTGCCAGCAGCTCTCGACAGGGGGGATACGAGCAGTACTTC.

The chain uses TRBV30 and TRBJ1-1, with 9 nucleotides matching TRBD1. The CDR3 runs 17 residues. V was pared by 2 bases and J by 4 bases, with 14 bases of the junction left unmatched. Looked up from germline, CDR1 is GTSNPN and CDR2 is SVGIG (reference sequence). CDR3 DNA: TGTGCCTGGAGTAATGGACAGGGGTATTGGGCGATCACTGAAGCTTTCTTT. Translation: CAWSNGQGYWAITEAFF.

The V call is TRBV9, the J call TRBJ1-2; the D gene is possibly TRBD1 (5 bases). V lost 4 bases, J lost 6 bases, and 10 bases lay in between. Germline CDR1 reads SGDLS; CDR2 reads YYNGEE. This CDR3 contains 12 residues. The CDR3 coding sequence is TGTGCCAGCAGCCCTGTGACAGATGGCTACACCTTC. It yields the protein CASSPVTDGYTF.

This clone showed up just a few times. This chain connects TRBV29-1 to TRBJ2-7, with D perhaps matching TRBD1 (5 bases). CDR1 and CDR2 (germline): SQVTM, ANQGSEA. The CDR3 totals 13 residues. Trimming cost V 0 bases and J 0 bases, with 6 bases left between them. The chain's CDR3 is CSVEDRASYEQYF. CDR3 DNA sequence: TGCAGCGTTGAAGACAGGGCCTCCTACGAGCAGTACTTC.

This clone showed up just a few times. This chain connects TRBV7-2 to TRBJ2-7, with 8 bases aligning to TRBD1. CDR3 length equals 15 residues. Germline loops: CDR1 SGHTA, CDR2 FQGNSA. Unmatched junction bases numbered 14, after V lost 5 bases and J lost 8 bases. For the CDR3, the DNA is TGTGCCAGCAGCACCACTGGACAGGGACAGTATAAGCAGTACTTC. It translates to CASSTTGQGQYKQYF.

This clone occurred a few times. The CDR3 DNA reads as TGCGCCAGCAGCTTGTGGGGACAGGAGAAAGCTTTCTTT. Encoded protein: CASSLWGQEKAFF. The chain is built from TRBV5-1 and TRBJ1-1, with 8 nucleotides matching TRBD1. Germline V gene sequence: CDR1 SGHRS, CDR2 YFSETQ. There are 13 residues in the CDR3. With 1 base clipped from V and 9 bases from J, the junction kept 5 bases outside the gene matches.